Listed below are T cell receptor beta chains from one sample, sequenced in a study of blood T cell repertoires in COVID-19. Only in-frame clones appear in the TCRdb table, and some are missing; sequencing was by immunoSEQ multiplex PCR. The repertoire holds roughly 300,000 clones, with 65% to 90% as singletons. Sequencing was done on a sample of PBMCs or T cells enriched from blood (not recorded which). These receptors were collected from a middle-aged woman with acute COVID-19. CDR3s include the opening cysteine and the closing phenylalanine or tryptophan. Each record gives: CDR3 protein, CDR3 DNA, J gene, clone size, CDR3 length, D gene, V gene. D genes are given only for firm matches. A row's size may be missing; if present it is once, few, many or a size class.

CDR3 protein: CTSSQCDEKLFF; CDR3 DNA: TGCACCAGCAGCCAATGCGATGAAAAACTGTTTTTT; J gene: TRBJ1-4; clone size: -; CDR3 length: 12; D gene: -; V gene: TRBV1
CDR3 protein: CASSLLPTGRGTDTQYF; CDR3 DNA: TGTGCCAGCAGCCTTCTCCCGACAGGCAGAGGTACAGATACGCAGTATTTT; J gene: TRBJ2-3; clone size: -; CDR3 length: 17; D gene: -; V gene: TRBV3-1/TRBV3-2
CDR3 protein: CASTPALYGVRSYNSPLHF; CDR3 DNA: TGTGCCAGCACCCCAGCCTTATACGGGGTTAGGTCCTATAATTCACCCCTCCACTTT; J gene: TRBJ1-6; clone size: -; CDR3 length: 19; D gene: -; V gene: TRBV11-2
CDR3 protein: CASKPQGKSYEQYF; CDR3 DNA: TGCGCCAGTAAACCCCAGGGTAAAAGCTACGAGCAGTACTTC; J gene: TRBJ2-7; clone size: -; CDR3 length: 14; D gene: -; V gene: TRBV23-1
CDR3 protein: CASSYSIWTNYGYTF; CDR3 DNA: TGTGCCAGCAGTTACTCGATTTGGACAAACTATGGCTACACCTTC; J gene: TRBJ1-2; clone size: -; CDR3 length: 15; D gene: -; V gene: TRBV6-5
CDR3 protein: CASTSGGRNSGANVLTF; CDR3 DNA: TGTGCCAGCACCTCCGGGGGACGCAACTCTGGGGCCAACGTCCTGACTTTC; J gene: TRBJ2-6; clone size: once; CDR3 length: 17; D gene: -; V gene: TRBV9
CDR3 protein: CSVLAGTGAKQPQHF; CDR3 DNA: TGCAGCGTTCTAGCCGGGACAGGGGCGAAGCAGCCCCAGCATTTT; J gene: TRBJ1-5; clone size: few; CDR3 length: 15; D gene: TRBD1; V gene: TRBV29-1
CDR3 protein: CASSPWPGLAGDRYNEQFF; CDR3 DNA: TGTGCCAGCAGCCCATGGCCGGGACTAGCGGGAGATAGGTACAATGAGCAGTTCTTC; J gene: TRBJ2-1; clone size: -; CDR3 length: 19; D gene: TRBD2; V gene: TRBV9
CDR3 protein: CASSLVLRIHEQFF; CDR3 DNA: TGTGCCAGCAGCTTAGTCCTTAGAATCCATGAGCAGTTCTTC; J gene: TRBJ2-1; clone size: few; CDR3 length: 14; D gene: -; V gene: TRBV7-9
CDR3 protein: CASSQDPPGTRSTDTQYF; CDR3 DNA: TGTGCCAGCAGCCAAGATCCTCCCGGCACTAGGTCCACAGATACGCAGTATTTT; J gene: TRBJ2-3; clone size: -; CDR3 length: 18; D gene: -; V gene: TRBV3-1/TRBV3-2
CDR3 protein: CASSQDSRQGTTNEKLFF; CDR3 DNA: TGTGCCAGCAGCCAAGATTCGAGGCAGGGTACAACTAATGAAAAACTGTTTTTT; J gene: TRBJ1-4; clone size: -; CDR3 length: 18; D gene: -; V gene: TRBV3-1/TRBV3-2
CDR3 protein: CASAPNTRGTEAFF; CDR3 DNA: TGCGCCAGCGCCCCAAATACAAGGGGCACTGAAGCTTTCTTT; J gene: TRBJ1-1; clone size: -; CDR3 length: 14; D gene: -; V gene: TRBV4-3
CDR3 protein: CASSLGRDRRGTEAFF; CDR3 DNA: TGTGCCAGCAGCTTAGGACGGGACAGAAGGGGCACTGAAGCTTTCTTT; J gene: TRBJ1-1; clone size: -; CDR3 length: 16; D gene: TRBD1; V gene: TRBV7-8
CDR3 protein: CASSVGGASQPQHF; CDR3 DNA: TGTGCCAGCAGTGTGGGGGGGGCGAGTCAGCCCCAGCATTTT; J gene: TRBJ1-5; clone size: -; CDR3 length: 14; D gene: -; V gene: TRBV5-4
CDR3 protein: CSASGRQGGTEAFF; CDR3 DNA: TGCAGTGCTAGTGGGCGACAGGGGGGTACTGAAGCTTTCTTT; J gene: TRBJ1-1; clone size: -; CDR3 length: 14; D gene: TRBD1; V gene: TRBV20-1
CDR3 protein: CASSSGTSGVTDTQYF; CDR3 DNA: TGCGCCAGCAGCTCCGGGACTAGCGGGGTCACAGATACGCAGTATTTT; J gene: TRBJ2-3; clone size: -; CDR3 length: 16; D gene: TRBD2; V gene: TRBV5-1
CDR3 protein: CASSLSGLAGADTQYF; CDR3 DNA: TGTGCCAGCAGTTTGTCTGGCCTAGCGGGAGCAGATACGCAGTATTTT; J gene: TRBJ2-3; clone size: -; CDR3 length: 16; D gene: TRBD2; V gene: TRBV28
CDR3 protein: CASSKNQLAKNIQYF; CDR3 DNA: TGTGCCAGTAGTAAGAACCAACTAGCCAAAAACATTCAGTACTTC; J gene: TRBJ2-4; clone size: -; CDR3 length: 15; D gene: -; V gene: TRBV19
CDR3 protein: CASSQFAGTNEKLFF; CDR3 DNA: TGCGCCAGCAGCCAATTCGCAGGGACTAATGAAAAACTGTTTTTT; J gene: TRBJ1-4; clone size: -; CDR3 length: 15; D gene: -; V gene: TRBV4-3
CDR3 protein: CASSQTTGDSPLHF; CDR3 DNA: TGCGCCAGCAGCCAAACGACGGGGGATTCACCCCTCCACTTT; J gene: TRBJ1-6; clone size: -; CDR3 length: 14; D gene: -; V gene: TRBV5-1
CDR3 protein: CATRTGEGEGYTF; CDR3 DNA: TGTGCCACTAGAACAGGGGAAGGAGAAGGCTACACCTTC; J gene: TRBJ1-2; clone size: -; CDR3 length: 13; D gene: TRBD1; V gene: TRBV15
CDR3 protein: CASSYGTGTTDTQYF; CDR3 DNA: TGTGCCAGCAGCTATGGGACAGGAACAACAGATACGCAGTATTTT; J gene: TRBJ2-3; clone size: once; CDR3 length: 15; D gene: TRBD1; V gene: TRBV7-9
CDR3 protein: CASSQYTTEAFF; CDR3 DNA: TGTGCCAGCAGCCAATATACAACTGAAGCTTTCTTT; J gene: TRBJ1-1; clone size: -; CDR3 length: 12; D gene: -; V gene: TRBV3-1/TRBV3-2
CDR3 protein: CASRRQGMSGNIQYF; CDR3 DNA: TGTGCCAGCAGACGACAGGGTATGTCCGGAAACATTCAGTACTTC; J gene: TRBJ2-4; clone size: -; CDR3 length: 15; D gene: TRBD1; V gene: TRBV6-5
CDR3 protein: CASSSRSPYVLTF; CDR3 DNA: TGTGCCAGCAGTTCCCGGTCACCTTACGTCCTGACTTTC; J gene: TRBJ2-6; clone size: -; CDR3 length: 13; D gene: -; V gene: TRBV6-1
CDR3 protein: CASSPDSLLAPEQYF; CDR3 DNA: TGTGCCAGCAGCCCCGATAGCCTACTAGCGCCCGAGCAGTACTTC; J gene: TRBJ2-7; clone size: few; CDR3 length: 15; D gene: TRBD2; V gene: TRBV3-1/TRBV3-2
CDR3 protein: CASSIRVRQGAPAPQPQHF; CDR3 DNA: TGTGCCAGTAGTATACGGGTGAGGCAGGGGGCCCCAGCGCCTCAGCCCCAGCATTTT; J gene: TRBJ1-5; clone size: -; CDR3 length: 19; D gene: TRBD1; V gene: TRBV19
CDR3 protein: CASSQESQGVGYTF; CDR3 DNA: TGCGCCAGCAGCCAAGAGTCCCAGGGTGTGGGCTACACCTTC; J gene: TRBJ1-2; clone size: -; CDR3 length: 14; D gene: -; V gene: TRBV4-1
CDR3 protein: CASSLTSGHLSSTDTQYF; CDR3 DNA: TGTGCCAGCAGCCTAACTAGCGGCCATCTTTCTAGCACAGATACGCAGTATTTT; J gene: TRBJ2-3; clone size: -; CDR3 length: 18; D gene: TRBD2; V gene: TRBV7-3
CDR3 protein: CASSYGGIPNTEAFF; CDR3 DNA: TGTGCCAGCAGTTATGGTGGCATACCGAACACTGAAGCTTTCTTT; J gene: TRBJ1-1; clone size: -; CDR3 length: 15; D gene: -; V gene: TRBV6-5
CDR3 protein: CASSQGQGARPQFF; CDR3 DNA: TGTGCCAGCAGCCAAGGACAGGGGGCTCGTCCCCAGTTCTTC; J gene: TRBJ2-1; clone size: -; CDR3 length: 14; D gene: TRBD1; V gene: TRBV11-2
CDR3 protein: CASSIVPLNTEAFF; CDR3 DNA: TGTGCCAGTAGTATAGTCCCCTTGAACACTGAAGCTTTCTTT; J gene: TRBJ1-1; clone size: -; CDR3 length: 14; D gene: -; V gene: TRBV19
CDR3 protein: CASEEWGNTGGQPQHF; CDR3 DNA: TGTGCCAGTGAAGAGTGGGGGAATACGGGGGGTCAGCCCCAGCATTTT; J gene: TRBJ1-5; clone size: once; CDR3 length: 16; D gene: -; V gene: TRBV19
CDR3 protein: CASSLGSGGAYNEQFF; CDR3 DNA: TGTGCCAGCAGCTTAGGAAGCGGGGGGGCATACAATGAGCAGTTCTTC; J gene: TRBJ2-1; clone size: -; CDR3 length: 16; D gene: TRBD2; V gene: TRBV11-3
CDR3 protein: CASHPPGRYSNQPQHF; CDR3 DNA: TGCGCCAGCCACCCTCCGGGGAGATATAGCAATCAGCCCCAGCATTTT; J gene: TRBJ1-5; clone size: -; CDR3 length: 16; D gene: -; V gene: TRBV10-1
CDR3 protein: CASSEASGKSYNEQFF; CDR3 DNA: TGTGCCAGCAGTGAAGCCAGCGGAAAATCCTACAATGAGCAGTTCTTC; J gene: TRBJ2-1; clone size: -; CDR3 length: 16; D gene: -; V gene: TRBV2
CDR3 protein: CASSPILAGPYEQYF; CDR3 DNA: TGTGCCAGCTCACCAATACTAGCGGGTCCCTACGAGCAGTACTTC; J gene: TRBJ2-7; clone size: -; CDR3 length: 15; D gene: TRBD2; V gene: TRBV18
CDR3 protein: CASRSRSRVDQPQHF; CDR3 DNA: TGTGCCAGCAGAAGTAGGTCCAGGGTTGATCAGCCCCAGCATTTT; J gene: TRBJ1-5; clone size: -; CDR3 length: 15; D gene: -; V gene: TRBV6-5
CDR3 protein: CASSLTGDNQPQHF; CDR3 DNA: TGTGCCAGCTCACTGACAGGGGACAATCAGCCCCAGCATTTT; J gene: TRBJ1-5; clone size: -; CDR3 length: 14; D gene: TRBD1; V gene: TRBV18
CDR3 protein: CASSFRDTSNTEAFF; CDR3 DNA: TGTGCCAGCAGCTTCCGGGACACCTCGAACACTGAAGCTTTCTTT; J gene: TRBJ1-1; clone size: -; CDR3 length: 15; D gene: -; V gene: TRBV5-5
CDR3 protein: CASSSSVDTQYF; CDR3 DNA: TGTGCCAGCAGCTCCAGCGTTGATACGCAGTATTTT; J gene: TRBJ2-3; clone size: -; CDR3 length: 12; D gene: -; V gene: TRBV9
CDR3 protein: CASSVVSTSGFTEAFF; CDR3 DNA: TGTGCCAGCAGCGTAGTCTCGACCTCAGGGTTCACTGAAGCTTTCTTT; J gene: TRBJ1-1; clone size: -; CDR3 length: 16; D gene: -; V gene: TRBV9
CDR3 protein: CASSHWTGDSPLHF; CDR3 DNA: TGTGCCAGCAGCCATTGGACAGGGGATTCACCCCTCCACTTT; J gene: TRBJ1-6; clone size: few; CDR3 length: 14; D gene: TRBD1; V gene: TRBV3-1/TRBV3-2
CDR3 protein: CASSPGVEAFF; CDR3 DNA: TGTGCCAGCAGCCCAGGGGTCGAAGCTTTCTTT; J gene: TRBJ1-1; clone size: -; CDR3 length: 11; D gene: -; V gene: TRBV7-8
CDR3 protein: CSGGQGEAFF; CDR3 DNA: TGCAGCGGCGGACAGGGTGAAGCTTTCTTT; J gene: TRBJ1-1; clone size: -; CDR3 length: 10; D gene: TRBD1; V gene: TRBV29-1
CDR3 protein: CASSLDIPAGGFSYNEQFF; CDR3 DNA: TGTGCCAGCAGCTTAGACATCCCCGCGGGGGGCTTCTCCTACAATGAGCAGTTCTTC; J gene: TRBJ2-1; clone size: -; CDR3 length: 19; D gene: TRBD2; V gene: TRBV7-6
CDR3 protein: CSVLAGGTTDTQYF; CDR3 DNA: TGCAGCGTATTAGCGGGAGGCACCACAGATACGCAGTATTTT; J gene: TRBJ2-3; clone size: -; CDR3 length: 14; D gene: TRBD2; V gene: TRBV29-1
CDR3 protein: CASSPDRDGNYNSPLHF; CDR3 DNA: TGTGCCAGCAGCCCCGACAGGGACGGAAATTATAATTCACCCCTCCACTTT; J gene: TRBJ1-6; clone size: -; CDR3 length: 17; D gene: TRBD1; V gene: TRBV7-6
CDR3 protein: CASSLVMGTDAEAFF; CDR3 DNA: TGTGCCAGCAGCTTGGTCATGGGGACAGATGCTGAAGCTTTCTTT; J gene: TRBJ1-1; clone size: -; CDR3 length: 15; D gene: TRBD1; V gene: TRBV5-4
CDR3 protein: CASSSSGGGLYEKLFF; CDR3 DNA: TGTGCCAGCAGCTCCTCCGGTGGGGGACTATATGAAAAACTGTTTTTT; J gene: TRBJ1-4; clone size: -; CDR3 length: 16; D gene: -; V gene: TRBV7-2
CDR3 protein: CASSNTGTSAGELFF; CDR3 DNA: TGTGCCAGCAGCAACACCGGGACTAGCGCCGGGGAGCTGTTTTTT; J gene: TRBJ2-2; clone size: -; CDR3 length: 15; D gene: TRBD2; V gene: TRBV7-8
CDR3 protein: CSAYRGNTIYF; CDR3 DNA: TGCAGTGCTTACAGGGGTAACACCATATATTTT; J gene: TRBJ1-3; clone size: -; CDR3 length: 11; D gene: TRBD1; V gene: TRBV20-1
CDR3 protein: CASSLMEPGSEAFF; CDR3 DNA: TGTGCCAGCAGCCTCATGGAACCGGGATCAGAAGCTTTCTTT; J gene: TRBJ1-1; clone size: -; CDR3 length: 14; D gene: -; V gene: TRBV28
CDR3 protein: CASSLLRDEQYF; CDR3 DNA: TGTGCCAGCAGTCTCCTGCGTGACGAGCAGTACTTC; J gene: TRBJ2-7; clone size: -; CDR3 length: 12; D gene: -; V gene: TRBV28
CDR3 protein: CASSRSGGTYNEQFF; CDR3 DNA: TGTGCCAGCAGCCGAAGCGGGGGGACTTACAATGAGCAGTTCTTC; J gene: TRBJ2-1; clone size: -; CDR3 length: 15; D gene: TRBD2; V gene: TRBV7-3
CDR3 protein: CASSQEFGTQVYTF; CDR3 DNA: TGTGCCAGCAGCCAAGAATTCGGGACACAAGTTTACACCTTC; J gene: TRBJ1-2; clone size: -; CDR3 length: 14; D gene: -; V gene: TRBV3-1/TRBV3-2
CDR3 protein: CASSPANTGSHEQYF; CDR3 DNA: TGTGCCAGCTCACCCGCTAATACAGGGTCCCACGAGCAGTACTTC; J gene: TRBJ2-7; clone size: -; CDR3 length: 15; D gene: -; V gene: TRBV18
CDR3 protein: CASRTGQRNTEAFF; CDR3 DNA: TGCGCCAGCAGGACGGGACAGAGGAACACTGAAGCTTTCTTT; J gene: TRBJ1-1; clone size: -; CDR3 length: 14; D gene: TRBD1; V gene: TRBV5-1
CDR3 protein: CASSFRGRRALSTDTQYF; CDR3 DNA: TGTGCCAGCAGTTTTAGGGGGCGAAGGGCTCTAAGCACAGATACGCAGTATTTT; J gene: TRBJ2-3; clone size: once; CDR3 length: 18; D gene: TRBD1; V gene: TRBV27